Given below is one T cell receptor (beta chain) in context. The sample belongs to a study of T cell changes during pregnancy in multiple sclerosis. TCRdb keeps only in-frame clones here, not all; method: immunoSEQ multiplex PCR. Of more than 100,000 clones in the sample, about 91% were seen once. With V trimmed by 2 bases and J by 0 bases, 9 bases remained unmatched. In germline, CDR1 is LNHDA, CDR2 SQIVND (reference sequence). The CDR3 covers 17 residues. Sequencing used peripheral blood, obtained after pregnancy. The J gene is TRBJ1-1, the V gene TRBV19; TRBD1 aligns across 7 bases. The receptor was derived from a female donor with multiple sclerosis, enrolled in a pregnancy study. The CDR3, as DNA: TGTGCCAGTAGTATAAGACAGGGAACAAACATGAACACTGAAGCTTTCTTT. This codes for CASSIRQGTNMNTEAFF.